This entry features one T cell receptor (beta chain) sequence. Its specificity is unknown. The sample comes from a study of Ad26.COV2.S vaccination and SARS-CoV-2 variants. Findings and caveats of the study: The analyses of TCR breadth and depth may have understated the size of total T cell responses. Post-vaccination spike-specific CD8+ and CD4+ T cell responses reportedly had substantial breadth.

The V end was cut by 6 bases, the J end by 7 bases, with 13 bases between. The CDR3 is 13 residues long. Germline CDR1 reads KGHSH; CDR2 reads LQKENI. Libraries were prepared by immunoSEQ multiplex PCR; TCRdb keeps only in-frame clonotypes and omits some of them. The data show around 320,000 clones, 86% seen once. Treatment given: over 15 received Ad26.COV2.S at low or high dose, single or two shots; 5 received placebo; per-sample allocation not given. The study sampled participants on day 63 after the first vaccine or placebo injection. An Ad26 vector that expressed Wuhan-strain SARS-CoV-2 spike constituted the vaccine.

This specimen consisted of peripheral blood, obtained in a trial of Ad26.COV2.S vaccine versus placebo. The TCR sequence derives from a person between 18 and 59 years old who received the Ad26.COV2.S COVID-19 vaccine or a placebo. The rearrangement links TRBV18 to TRBJ1-5, with D hard to call. CDR3 region: CASSPTTAQPQHF. In DNA form, the CDR3 reads TGTGCCAGCTCCCCTACCACAGCCCAGCCCCAGCATTTT. Based on the CDR3 plus reference TRBV18 and TRBJ1-5, the full variable domain is NAGVMQNPRHLVRRRGQEARLRCSPMKGHSHVYWYRQLPEEGLKFMVYLQKENIIDESGMPKERFSAEFPKEGPSILRIQQVVRGDSAAYFCASSPTTAQPQHFGDGTRLSIL.